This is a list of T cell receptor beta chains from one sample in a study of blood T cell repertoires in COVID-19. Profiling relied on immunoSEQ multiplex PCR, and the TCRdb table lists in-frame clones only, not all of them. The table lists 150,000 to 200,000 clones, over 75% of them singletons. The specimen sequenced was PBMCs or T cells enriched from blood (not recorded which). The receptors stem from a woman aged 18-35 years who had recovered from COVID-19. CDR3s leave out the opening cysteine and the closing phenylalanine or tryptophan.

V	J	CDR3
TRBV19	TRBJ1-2	ATTTAGQGVGGYT
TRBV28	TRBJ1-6	ASRSTGEESPLH
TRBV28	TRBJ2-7	ASRTGGSYEQY
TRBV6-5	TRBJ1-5	ASSYDGGLGQPQH
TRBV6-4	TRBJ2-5	ASSVPGTSDQETQY
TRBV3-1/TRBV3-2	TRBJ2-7	ATSGDPSYEQY
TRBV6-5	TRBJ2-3	ASSYSSGSRTDTQY
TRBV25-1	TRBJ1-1	ASSRGAVGAF
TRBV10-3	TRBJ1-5	AISESREGPQH
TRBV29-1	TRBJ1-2	SVARTDGYT
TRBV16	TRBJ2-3	ASSPQSDRVGTDTQY
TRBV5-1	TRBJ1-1	ASSLYPGANTEAF
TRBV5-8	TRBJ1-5	ASSSVLTGNQPQH